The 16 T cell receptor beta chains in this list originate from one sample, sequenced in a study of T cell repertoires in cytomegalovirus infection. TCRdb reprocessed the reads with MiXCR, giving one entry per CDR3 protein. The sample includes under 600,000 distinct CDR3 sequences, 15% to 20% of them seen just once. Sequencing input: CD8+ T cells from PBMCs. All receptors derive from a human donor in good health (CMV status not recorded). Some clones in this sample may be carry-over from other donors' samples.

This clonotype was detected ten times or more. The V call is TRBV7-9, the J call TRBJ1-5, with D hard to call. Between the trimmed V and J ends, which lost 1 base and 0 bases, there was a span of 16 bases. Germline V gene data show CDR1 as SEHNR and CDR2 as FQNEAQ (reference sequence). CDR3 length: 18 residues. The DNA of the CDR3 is TGTGCCAGCAGCTTAGGCGGCGAGGAGGATTATAGCAATCAGCCCCAGCATTTT. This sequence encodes CASSLGGEEDYSNQPQHF.

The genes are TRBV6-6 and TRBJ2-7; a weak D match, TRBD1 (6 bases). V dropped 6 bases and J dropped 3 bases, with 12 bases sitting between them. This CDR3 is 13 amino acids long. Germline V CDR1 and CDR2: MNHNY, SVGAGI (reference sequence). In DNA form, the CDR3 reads TGTGCCAGCAGCCCTGGACAGATCTACGAGCAGTACTTC. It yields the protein CASSPGQIYEQYF.

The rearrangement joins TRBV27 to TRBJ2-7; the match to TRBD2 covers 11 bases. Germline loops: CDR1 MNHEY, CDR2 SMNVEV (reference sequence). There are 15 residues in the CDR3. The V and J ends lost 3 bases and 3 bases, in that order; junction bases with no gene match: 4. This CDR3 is CASSFGLAGGYEQYF. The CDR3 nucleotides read TGTGCCAGCAGTTTCGGGCTAGCGGGAGGCTACGAGCAGTACTTC.

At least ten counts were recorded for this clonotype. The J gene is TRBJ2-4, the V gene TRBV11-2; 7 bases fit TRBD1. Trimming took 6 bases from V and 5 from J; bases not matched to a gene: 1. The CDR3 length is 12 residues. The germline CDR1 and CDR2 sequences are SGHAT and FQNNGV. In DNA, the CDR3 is TGTGCCAGCAGGGGACAGCAAAACATTCAGTACTTC. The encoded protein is CASRGQQNIQYF.

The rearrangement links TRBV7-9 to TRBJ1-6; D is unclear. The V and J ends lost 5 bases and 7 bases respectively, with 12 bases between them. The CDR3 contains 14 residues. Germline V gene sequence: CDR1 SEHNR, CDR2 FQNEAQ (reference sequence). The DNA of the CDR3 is TGTGCCAGCAGCCCGGAAGGACGGAATTCACCCCTCCACTTT. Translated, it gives CASSPEGRNSPLHF. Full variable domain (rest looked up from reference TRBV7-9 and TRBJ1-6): DTGVSQNPRHKITKRGQNVTFRCDPISEHNRLYWYRQTLGQGPEFLTYFQNEAQLEKSRLLSDRFSAERPKGSFSTLEIQRTEQGDSAMYLCASSPEGRNSPLHFGNGTRLTVT.

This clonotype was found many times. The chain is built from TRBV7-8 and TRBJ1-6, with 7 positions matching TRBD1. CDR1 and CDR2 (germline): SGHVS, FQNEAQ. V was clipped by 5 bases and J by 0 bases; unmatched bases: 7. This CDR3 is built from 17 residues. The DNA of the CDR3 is TGTGCCAGCAGCGCAGAACAGGGGAGCTCCTATAATTCACCCCTCCACTTT. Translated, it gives CASSAEQGSSYNSPLHF.

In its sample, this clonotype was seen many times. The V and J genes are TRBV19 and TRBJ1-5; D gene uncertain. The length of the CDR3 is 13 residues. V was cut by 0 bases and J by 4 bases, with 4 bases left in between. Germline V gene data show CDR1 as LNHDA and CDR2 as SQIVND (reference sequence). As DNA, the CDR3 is TGTGCCAGTAGTATAGATGGAAATCAGCCCCAGCATTTT. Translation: CASSIDGNQPQHF.

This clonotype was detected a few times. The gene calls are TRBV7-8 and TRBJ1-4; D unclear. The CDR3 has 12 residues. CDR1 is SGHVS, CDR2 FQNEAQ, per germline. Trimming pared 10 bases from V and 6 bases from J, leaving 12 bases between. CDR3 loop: CATRSLDEKLFF. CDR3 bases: TGTGCCACCCGTTCCCTAGATGAAAAACTGTTTTTT.

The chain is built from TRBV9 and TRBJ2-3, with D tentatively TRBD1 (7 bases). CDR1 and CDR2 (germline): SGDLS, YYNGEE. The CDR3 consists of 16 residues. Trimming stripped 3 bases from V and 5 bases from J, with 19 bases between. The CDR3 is CASSGYGGGQEDTQYF. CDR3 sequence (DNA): TGTGCCAGCAGCGGTTATGGAGGGGGCCAAGAAGATACGCAGTATTTT.

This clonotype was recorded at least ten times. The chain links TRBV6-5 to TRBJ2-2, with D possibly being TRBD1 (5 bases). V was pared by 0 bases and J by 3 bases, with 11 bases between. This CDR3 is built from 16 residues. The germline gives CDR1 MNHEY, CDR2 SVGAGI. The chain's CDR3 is CASSYSPGIDTGELFF. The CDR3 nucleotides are TGTGCCAGCAGTTACTCCCCAGGGATAGACACCGGGGAGCTGTTTTTT.

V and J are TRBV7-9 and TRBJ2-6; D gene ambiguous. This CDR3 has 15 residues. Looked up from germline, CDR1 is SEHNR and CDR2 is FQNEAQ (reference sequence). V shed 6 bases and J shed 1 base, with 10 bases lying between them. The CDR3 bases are TGTGCCAGCAGACGCGGCGCTTCTGGGGCCAACGTCCTGACTTTC. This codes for CASRRGASGANVLTF.

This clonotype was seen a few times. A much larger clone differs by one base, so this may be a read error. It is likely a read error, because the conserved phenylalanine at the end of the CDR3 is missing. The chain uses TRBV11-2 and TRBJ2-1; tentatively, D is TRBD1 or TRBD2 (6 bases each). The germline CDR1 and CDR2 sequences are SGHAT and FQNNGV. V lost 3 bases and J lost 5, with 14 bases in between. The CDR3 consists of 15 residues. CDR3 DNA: TGTGCCAGCAGCTTGCTTCCAGGGGAGGACAATGAGCAGTTCTTA. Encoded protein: CASSLLPGEDNEQFL.

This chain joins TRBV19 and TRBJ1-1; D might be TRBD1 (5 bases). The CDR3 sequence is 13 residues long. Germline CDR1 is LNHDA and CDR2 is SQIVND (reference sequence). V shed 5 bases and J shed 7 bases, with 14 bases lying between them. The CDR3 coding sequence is TGTGCCAGTAGTGATTGGGGCGACCTTGAAGCTTTCTTT. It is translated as CASSDWGDLEAFF.

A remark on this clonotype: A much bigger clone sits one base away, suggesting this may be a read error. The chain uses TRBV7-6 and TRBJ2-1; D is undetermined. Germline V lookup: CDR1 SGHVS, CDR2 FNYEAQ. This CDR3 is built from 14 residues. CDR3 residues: CASSPSLSYNERFF. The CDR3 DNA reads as TGTGCCAGCAGCCCTTCACTCTCCTACAATGAGCGGTTCTTC.

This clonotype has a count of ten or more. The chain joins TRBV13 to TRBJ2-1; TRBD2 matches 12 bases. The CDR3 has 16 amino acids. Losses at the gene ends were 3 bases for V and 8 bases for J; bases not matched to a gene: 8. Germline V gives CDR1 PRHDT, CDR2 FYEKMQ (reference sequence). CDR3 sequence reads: CASSFLAGGNRDEQFF. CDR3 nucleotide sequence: TGTGCCAGCAGCTTTCTAGCGGGAGGGAATCGCGATGAGCAGTTCTTC.

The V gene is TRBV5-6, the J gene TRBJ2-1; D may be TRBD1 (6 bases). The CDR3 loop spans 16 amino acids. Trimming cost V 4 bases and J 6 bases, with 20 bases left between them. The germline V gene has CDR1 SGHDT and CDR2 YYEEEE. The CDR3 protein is CASSRAPGHPGNEQFF. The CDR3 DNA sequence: TGTGCCAGCAGCCGCGCCCCGGGACACCCCGGCAATGAGCAGTTCTTC. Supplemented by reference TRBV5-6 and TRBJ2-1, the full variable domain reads DAGVTQSPTHLIKTRGQQVTLRCSPKSGHDTVSWYQQALGQGPQFIFQYYEEEERQRGNFPDRFSGHQFPNYSSELNVNALLLGDSALYLCASSRAPGHPGNEQFFGPGTRLTVL.